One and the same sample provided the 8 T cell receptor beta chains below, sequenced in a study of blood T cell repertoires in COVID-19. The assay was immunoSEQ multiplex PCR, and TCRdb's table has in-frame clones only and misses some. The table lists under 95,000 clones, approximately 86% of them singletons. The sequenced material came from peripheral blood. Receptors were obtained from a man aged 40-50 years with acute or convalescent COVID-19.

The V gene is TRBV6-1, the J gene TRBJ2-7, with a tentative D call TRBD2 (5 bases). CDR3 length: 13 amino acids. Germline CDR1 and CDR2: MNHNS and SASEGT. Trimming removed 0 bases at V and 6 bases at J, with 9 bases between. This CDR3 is CASSEARGSEQYF. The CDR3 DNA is TGTGCCAGCAGTGAAGCTCGGGGAAGCGAGCAGTACTTC.

CDR3 in amino acids: CASRPPTGLNSPLHF. The CDR3 region has the DNA TGTGCCAGCAGACCCCCGACAGGGCTTAATTCACCCCTCCACTTT. V usage is TRBV6-5 and J usage is TRBJ1-6; 7 positions match TRBD1. CDR3 length equals 15 residues. Germline-derived CDR1 and CDR2 are MNHEY and SVGAGI. The ends lost 6 bases at V and 6 bases at J; junction bases unmatched: 8.

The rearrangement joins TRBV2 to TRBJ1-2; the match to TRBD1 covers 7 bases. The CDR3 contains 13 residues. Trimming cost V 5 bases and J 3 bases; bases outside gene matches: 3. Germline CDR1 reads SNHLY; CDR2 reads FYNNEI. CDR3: CASSPGTDYGYTF. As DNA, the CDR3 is TGTGCCAGCAGTCCTGGGACAGACTATGGCTACACCTTC.

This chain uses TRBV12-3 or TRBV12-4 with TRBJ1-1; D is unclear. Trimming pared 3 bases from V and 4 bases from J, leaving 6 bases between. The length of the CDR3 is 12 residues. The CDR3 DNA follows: TGTGCCAGCAGTTTTAGAAGCACTGAAGCTTTCTTT. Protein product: CASSFRSTEAFF.

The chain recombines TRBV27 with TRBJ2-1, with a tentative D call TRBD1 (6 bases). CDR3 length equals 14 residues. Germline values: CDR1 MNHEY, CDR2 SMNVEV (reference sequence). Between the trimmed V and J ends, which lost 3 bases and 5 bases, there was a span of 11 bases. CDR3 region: CASSFARGDNEQFF. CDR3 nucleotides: TGTGCCAGCAGTTTCGCCAGGGGAGACAATGAGCAGTTCTTC.

CDR3 DNA: TGTGCCAGCAGTGAAGCTGGGCAGGGAAGAACCGGGGAGCTGTTTTTT. Translated, it gives CASSEAGQGRTGELFF. V usage is TRBV6-1 and J usage is TRBJ2-2, with D possibly being TRBD1 (5 bases). The V gene's germline CDR1 is MNHNS and CDR2 SASEGT. The CDR3 length is 16 residues. Trimming cost V 0 bases and J 5 bases, with 13 bases left between them.

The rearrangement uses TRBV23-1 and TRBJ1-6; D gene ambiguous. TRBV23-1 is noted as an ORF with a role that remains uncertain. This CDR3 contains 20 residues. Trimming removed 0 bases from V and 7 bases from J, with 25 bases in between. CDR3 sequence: CASSQSEATKVKNQNSPLHF. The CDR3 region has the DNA TGCGCCAGCAGTCAATCGGAGGCCACCAAAGTTAAGAACCAAAATTCACCCCTCCACTTT.

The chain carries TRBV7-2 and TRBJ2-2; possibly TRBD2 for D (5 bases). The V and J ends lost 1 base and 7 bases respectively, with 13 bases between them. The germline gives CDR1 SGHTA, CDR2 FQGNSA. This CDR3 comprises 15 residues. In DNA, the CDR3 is TGTGCCAGCAGCTTAGAGAGGGTTCGGAACGGGGAGCTGTTTTTT. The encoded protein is CASSLERVRNGELFF.